What follows are 9 T cell receptor beta chains derived from one specimen sequenced in a study of T-cell memory formation after mild COVID-19. TCRdb passed the 5' RACE reads through MiXCR, listing each CDR3 protein once. The table shows 470,000 or so distinct CDR3 sequences, with around 19% occurring only once. The material sequenced was PBMCs or a T cell subset sorted from them (not recorded which). Receptors were obtained from an adult woman who had mild COVID-19 (a few samples of this study predate the infection). Cell type and time point are not known.

The genes are TRBV12-3 or TRBV12-4 and TRBJ1-4; weak D call: TRBD1 (6 bases). The CDR3 is 14 amino acids. Between the trimmed V and J ends, which lost 6 bases and 3 bases, there was a span of 11 bases. The CDR3 reads CASREQGPNEKLFF. The CDR3 DNA reads TGTGCCAGCAGGGAACAGGGCCCTAATGAAAAACTGTTTTTT.

The V call is TRBV27, the J call TRBJ2-5, with 12 bases lining up with TRBD1. Germline CDR1 is MNHEY and CDR2 is SMNVEV (reference sequence). The CDR3 has 18 amino acids. V shed 5 bases, J shed 1 base, and the junction held 11 bases outside the gene matches. The CDR3 DNA reads as TGTGCCAGCAGTGGGACAGGGGGCTCTTTAATACCCCAAGAGACCCAGTACTTC. Residues: CASSGTGGSLIPQETQYF.

In this sample, this clonotype turned up a few times. As DNA, the CDR3 is TGCAGTGCCCTCTGGGACAGGGACGGCTACACCTTC. Protein sequence: CSALWDRDGYTF. The V call is TRBV20-1, the J call TRBJ1-2; 9 bases are a match to TRBD1. Germline V gene data show CDR1 as DFQATT and CDR2 as SNEGSKA (reference sequence). The CDR3 extends over 12 amino acids. Losses at the gene ends were 6 bases for V and 8 bases for J; bases not matched to a gene: 7.

This clonotype showed up just a few times. This chain joins TRBV18 and TRBJ1-1; 7 nucleotides align to TRBD1. V gave up 8 bases and J gave up 0 bases; unmatched junction bases: 9. This CDR3 comprises 15 residues. Germline loops: CDR1 KGHSH, CDR2 LQKENI. Written as DNA, the CDR3 is TGTGCCAGCCGAGACAGGGAGGGGATGAACACTGAAGCTTTCTTT. It encodes CASRDREGMNTEAFF.

V usage is TRBV6-5 and J usage is TRBJ1-2; 10 positions agree with TRBD1. J lost 7 bases, V lost 2 bases, and 4 bases had no gene match. CDR1 and CDR2 from the germline V gene are MNHEY and SVGAGI. The CDR3 sequence is 14 residues long. The CDR3 DNA sequence: TGTGCCAGCAGTTACAGACAGGGGGCTATTGGCTACACCTTC. It encodes CASSYRQGAIGYTF.

On this clonotype: A junction boundary mismatches the germline segment, possibly from a read error. This chain links TRBV12-3 or TRBV12-4 with TRBJ1-1; D is undetermined. This CDR3 contains 12 residues. The chain's CDR3 is CASSFGNAEAFF. CDR3 DNA sequence: TGTGCCAGCAGTTTCGGGAACGCTGAAGCTTTCTTT.

This clonotype was found a few times. The chain uses TRBV11-3 and TRBJ2-5; D gene ambiguous. Germline CDR1 is SGHNT and CDR2 is YENEEA. This CDR3 region has 14 residues. Deletions cut 3 bases from V and 1 base from J, with 9 bases between. Here the CDR3 reads CASSLGWGQETQYF. CDR3 nucleotides: TGTGCCAGCAGCTTGGGTTGGGGCCAAGAGACCCAGTACTTC.

This clonotype was observed many times. The chain carries TRBV4-1 and TRBJ2-5; possible D gene TRBD2, 6 bases. CDR1 is MGHRA and CDR2 is YSYEKL in the germline V gene. Trimming removed 3 bases from V and 3 bases from J, with 17 bases in between. The CDR3 totals 16 residues. CDR3 residues: CASSQLSGLDKETQYF. In nucleotides, the CDR3 is TGCGCCAGCAGCCAGCTGAGCGGGCTTGATAAAGAGACCCAGTACTTC.

The sample holds a few counts of this clonotype. The chain has TRBV5-1 and TRBJ2-5, with D possibly TRBD1 on 5 matching bases. CDR1 and CDR2 (germline): SGHRS, YFSETQ. The CDR3 contains 16 residues. With 0 bases removed from V and 4 bases from J, the gap between germline ends came to 16 bases. CDR3 sequence (DNA): TGCGCCAGCAGCTTGGCTTCAGGGCCGACGGGAGAGACCCAGTACTTC. Translated: CASSLASGPTGETQYF.